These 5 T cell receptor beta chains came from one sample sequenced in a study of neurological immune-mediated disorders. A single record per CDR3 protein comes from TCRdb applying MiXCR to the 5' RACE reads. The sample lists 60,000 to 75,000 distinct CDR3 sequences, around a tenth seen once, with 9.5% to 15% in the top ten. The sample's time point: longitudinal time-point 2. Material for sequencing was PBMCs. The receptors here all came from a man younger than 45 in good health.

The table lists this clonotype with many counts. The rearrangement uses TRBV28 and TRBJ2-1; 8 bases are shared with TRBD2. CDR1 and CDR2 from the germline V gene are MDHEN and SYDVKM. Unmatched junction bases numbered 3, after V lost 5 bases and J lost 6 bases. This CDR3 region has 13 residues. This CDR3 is CASSVAGFNEQFF. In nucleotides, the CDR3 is TGTGCCAGCAGTGTAGCGGGGTTCAATGAGCAGTTCTTC. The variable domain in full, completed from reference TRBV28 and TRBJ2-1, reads DVKVTQSSRYLVKRTGEKVFLECVQDMDHENMFWYRQDPGLGLRLIYFSYDVKMKEKGDIPEGYSVSREKKERFSLILESASTNQTSMYLCASSVAGFNEQFFGPGTRLTVL.

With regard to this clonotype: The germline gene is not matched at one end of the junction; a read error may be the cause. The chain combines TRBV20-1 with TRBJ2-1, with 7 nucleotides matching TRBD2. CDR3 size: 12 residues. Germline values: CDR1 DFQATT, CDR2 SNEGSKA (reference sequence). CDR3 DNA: TGCGGAGGACTAGTCGGCTACAATGATCAGTTCTTC. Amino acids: CGGLVGYNDQFF.

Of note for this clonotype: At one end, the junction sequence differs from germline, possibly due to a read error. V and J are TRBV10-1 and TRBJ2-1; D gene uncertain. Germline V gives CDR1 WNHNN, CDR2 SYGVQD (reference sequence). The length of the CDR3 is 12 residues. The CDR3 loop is CASSESYNEQFF. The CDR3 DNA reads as TGTGCCAGCAGTGAGTCCTACAATGAGCAGTTCTTC.

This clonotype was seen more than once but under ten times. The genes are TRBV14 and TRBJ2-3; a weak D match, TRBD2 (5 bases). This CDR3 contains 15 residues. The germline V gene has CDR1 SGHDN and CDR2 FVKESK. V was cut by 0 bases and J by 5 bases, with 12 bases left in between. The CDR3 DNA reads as TGTGCCAGCAGCCAAGATATGGGAGCCCTAGATACGCAGTATTTT. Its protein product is CASSQDMGALDTQYF.

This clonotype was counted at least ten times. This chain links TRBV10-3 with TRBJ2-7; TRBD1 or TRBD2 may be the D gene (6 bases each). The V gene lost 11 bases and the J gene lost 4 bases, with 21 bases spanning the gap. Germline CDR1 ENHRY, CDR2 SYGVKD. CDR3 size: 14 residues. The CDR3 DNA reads TGTGCCGTCGCTAGGGGGACTGACAATTACGAGCAGTACTTC. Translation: CAVARGTDNYEQYF.